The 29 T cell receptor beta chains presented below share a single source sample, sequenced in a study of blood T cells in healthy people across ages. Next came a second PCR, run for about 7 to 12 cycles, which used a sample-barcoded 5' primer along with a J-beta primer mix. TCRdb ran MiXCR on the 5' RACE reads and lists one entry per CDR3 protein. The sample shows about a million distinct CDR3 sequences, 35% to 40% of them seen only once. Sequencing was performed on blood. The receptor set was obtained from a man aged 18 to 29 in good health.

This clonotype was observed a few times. The CDR3 sequence is CASSSTGRSGQPQHF. CDR3 sequence (DNA): TGTGCCAGCAGCTCCACTGGCAGGTCGGGCCAGCCCCAGCATTTT. The genes are TRBV7-2 and TRBJ1-5; D is undetermined. V lost 4 bases and J 7 bases, leaving 17 bases between the germline ends. CDR3 size: 15 residues. The germline gives CDR1 SGHTA, CDR2 FQGNSA.

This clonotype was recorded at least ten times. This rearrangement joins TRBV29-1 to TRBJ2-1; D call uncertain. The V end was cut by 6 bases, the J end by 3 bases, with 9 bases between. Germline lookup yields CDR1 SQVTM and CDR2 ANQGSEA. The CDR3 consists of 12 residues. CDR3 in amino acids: CSVEKNYNEQFF. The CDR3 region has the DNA TGCAGCGTCGAAAAAAACTACAATGAGCAGTTCTTC.

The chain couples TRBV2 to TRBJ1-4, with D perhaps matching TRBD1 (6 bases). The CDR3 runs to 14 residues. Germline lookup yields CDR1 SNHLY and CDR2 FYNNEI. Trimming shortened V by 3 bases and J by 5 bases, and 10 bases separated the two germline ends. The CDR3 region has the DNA TGTGCCAGCAGTGATGGCAGGGGAAATGAAAAACTGTTTTTT. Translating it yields CASSDGRGNEKLFF.

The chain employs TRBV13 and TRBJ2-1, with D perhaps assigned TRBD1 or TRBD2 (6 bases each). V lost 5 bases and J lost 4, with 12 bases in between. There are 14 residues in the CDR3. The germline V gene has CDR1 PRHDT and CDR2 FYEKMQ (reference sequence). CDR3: CASSPGAGYNEQFF. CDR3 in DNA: TGTGCCAGCAGCCCGGGGGCCGGGTACAATGAGCAGTTCTTC.

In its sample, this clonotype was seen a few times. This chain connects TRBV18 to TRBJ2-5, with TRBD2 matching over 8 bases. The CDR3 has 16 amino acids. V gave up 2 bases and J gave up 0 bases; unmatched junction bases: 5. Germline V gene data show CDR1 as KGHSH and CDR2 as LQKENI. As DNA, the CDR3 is TGTGCCAGCTCACCAAAAACTAGCGGAGACCAAGAGACCCAGTACTTC. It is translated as CASSPKTSGDQETQYF.

CDR3 loop: CSARWGSNYGYTF. The CDR3 bases are TGCAGTGCTAGGTGGGGCTCTAACTATGGCTACACCTTC. The rearrangement links TRBV20-1 to TRBJ1-2; weak D call: TRBD1 (5 bases). Between the trimmed V and J ends, which lost 3 bases and 0 bases, there was a span of 8 bases. Germline loops: CDR1 DFQATT, CDR2 SNEGSKA (reference sequence). The CDR3 length is 13 residues.

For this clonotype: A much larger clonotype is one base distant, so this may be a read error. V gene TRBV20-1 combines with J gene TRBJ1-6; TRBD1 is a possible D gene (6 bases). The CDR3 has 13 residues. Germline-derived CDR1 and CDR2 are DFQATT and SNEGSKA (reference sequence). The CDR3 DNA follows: TGCAGTGCTAACGACAGGTTGGGTTCACCCCCCCACTTT. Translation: CSANDRLGSPPHF.

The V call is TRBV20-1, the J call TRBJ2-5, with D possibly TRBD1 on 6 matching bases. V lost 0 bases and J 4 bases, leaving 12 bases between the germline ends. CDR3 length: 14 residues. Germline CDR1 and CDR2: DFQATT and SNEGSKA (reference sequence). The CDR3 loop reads CSAREGAALETQYF. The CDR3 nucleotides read TGCAGTGCTAGAGAGGGGGCGGCTTTAGAGACCCAGTACTTC.

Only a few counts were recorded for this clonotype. CDR3 bases: TGCAGTGCTGAGCTTACCACCGGGGAGCTGTTTTTT. Protein: CSAELTTGELFF. The rearrangement uses TRBV20-1 and TRBJ2-2; D not certain. CDR1 and CDR2 (germline): DFQATT, SNEGSKA (reference sequence). The CDR3 contains 12 residues. V was trimmed by 5 bases and J by 4 bases, leaving 8 bases between them.

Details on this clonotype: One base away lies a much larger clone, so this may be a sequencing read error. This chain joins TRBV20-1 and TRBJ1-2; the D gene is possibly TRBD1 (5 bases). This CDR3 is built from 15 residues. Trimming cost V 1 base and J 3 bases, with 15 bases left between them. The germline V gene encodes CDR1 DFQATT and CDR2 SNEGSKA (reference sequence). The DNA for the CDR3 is TGCAGTGCTAGAGGAGCCAAGGGGAACTACTATGGCTACACCTTC. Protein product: CSARGAKGNYYGYTF.

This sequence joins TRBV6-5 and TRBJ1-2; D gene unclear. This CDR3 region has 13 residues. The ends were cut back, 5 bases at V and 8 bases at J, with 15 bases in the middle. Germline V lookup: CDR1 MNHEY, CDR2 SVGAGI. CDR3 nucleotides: TGTGCCAGCAGTCCCCCGGGGTCGGGGGGCTACACCTTC. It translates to CASSPPGSGGYTF.

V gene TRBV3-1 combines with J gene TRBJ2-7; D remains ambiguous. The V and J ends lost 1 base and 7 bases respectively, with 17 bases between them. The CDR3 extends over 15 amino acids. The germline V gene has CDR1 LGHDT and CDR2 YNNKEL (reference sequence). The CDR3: CASSQVRTAGGEQYF. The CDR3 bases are TGTGCCAGCAGCCAAGTTCGGACGGCCGGCGGTGAGCAGTACTTC.

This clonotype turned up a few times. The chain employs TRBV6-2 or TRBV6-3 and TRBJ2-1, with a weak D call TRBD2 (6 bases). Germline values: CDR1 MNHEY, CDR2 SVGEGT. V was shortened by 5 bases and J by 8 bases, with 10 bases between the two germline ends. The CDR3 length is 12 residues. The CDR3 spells CASSPTRDEQFF. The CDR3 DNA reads TGTGCCAGCAGTCCGACTAGAGATGAGCAGTTCTTC.

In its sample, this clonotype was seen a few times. This CDR3 is CASSYWAETEAFF. In nucleotides, the CDR3 is TGTGCCAGCAGTTACTGGGCAGAAACAGAAGCTTTCTTT. This rearrangement joins TRBV12-3 or TRBV12-4 to TRBJ1-1; the D is unclear. V was pared by 4 bases and J by 8 bases, with 14 bases between. CDR3 length: 13 amino acids.

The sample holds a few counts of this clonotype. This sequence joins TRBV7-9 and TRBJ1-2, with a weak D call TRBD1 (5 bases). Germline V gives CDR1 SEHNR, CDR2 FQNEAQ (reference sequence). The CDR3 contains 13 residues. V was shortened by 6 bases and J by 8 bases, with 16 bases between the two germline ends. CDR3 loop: CASSSGFQGGYTF. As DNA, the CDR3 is TGTGCCAGCAGTTCGGGATTCCAGGGCGGCTACACCTTC.

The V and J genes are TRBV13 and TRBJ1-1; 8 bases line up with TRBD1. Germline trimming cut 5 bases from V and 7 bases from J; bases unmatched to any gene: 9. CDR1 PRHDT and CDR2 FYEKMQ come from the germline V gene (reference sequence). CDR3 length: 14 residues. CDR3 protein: CASSTRTGRVEAFF. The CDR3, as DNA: TGTGCCAGCAGCACTCGGACAGGGCGGGTTGAAGCTTTCTTT.

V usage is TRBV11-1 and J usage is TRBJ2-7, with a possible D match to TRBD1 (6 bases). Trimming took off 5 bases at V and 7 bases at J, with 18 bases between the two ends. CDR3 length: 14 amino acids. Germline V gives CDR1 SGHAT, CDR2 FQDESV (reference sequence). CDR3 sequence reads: CASSLRGGGNEQYF. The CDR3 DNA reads TGTGCCAGCAGCCTCAGGGGCGGTGGGAATGAGCAGTACTTC.

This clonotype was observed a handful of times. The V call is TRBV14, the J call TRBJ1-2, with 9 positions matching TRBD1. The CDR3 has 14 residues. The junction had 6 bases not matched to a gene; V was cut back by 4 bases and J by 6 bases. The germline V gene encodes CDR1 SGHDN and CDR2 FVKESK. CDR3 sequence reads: CASSRTQGANGYTF. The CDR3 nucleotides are TGTGCCAGCAGCCGAACACAGGGGGCGAATGGCTACACCTTC.

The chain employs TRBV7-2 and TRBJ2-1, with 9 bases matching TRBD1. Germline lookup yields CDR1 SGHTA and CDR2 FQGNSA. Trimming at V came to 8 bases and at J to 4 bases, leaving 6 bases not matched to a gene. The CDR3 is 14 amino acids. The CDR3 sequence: CASRGQGWYNEQFF. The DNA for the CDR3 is TGTGCCAGCCGCGGACAGGGGTGGTACAATGAGCAGTTCTTC. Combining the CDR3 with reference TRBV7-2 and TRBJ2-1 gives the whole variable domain GAGVSQSPSNKVTEKGKDVELRCDPISGHTALYWYRQSLGQGLEFLIYFQGNSAPDKSGLPSDRFSAERTGGSVSTLTIQRTQQEDSAVYLCASRGQGWYNEQFFGPGTRLTVL.

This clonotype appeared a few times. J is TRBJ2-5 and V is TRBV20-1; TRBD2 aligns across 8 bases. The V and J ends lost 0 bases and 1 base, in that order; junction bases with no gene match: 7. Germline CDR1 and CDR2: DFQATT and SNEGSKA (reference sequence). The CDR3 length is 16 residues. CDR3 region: CSARDLQRGFQETQYF. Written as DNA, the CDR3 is TGCAGTGCTAGAGATCTGCAGCGGGGGTTCCAAGAGACCCAGTACTTC.

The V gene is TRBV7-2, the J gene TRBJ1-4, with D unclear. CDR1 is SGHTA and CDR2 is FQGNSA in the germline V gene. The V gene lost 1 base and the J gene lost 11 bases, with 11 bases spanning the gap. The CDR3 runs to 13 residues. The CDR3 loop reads CASSLEFRDKLFF. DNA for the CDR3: TGTGCCAGCAGCTTAGAGTTCCGGGATAAACTGTTTTTT.

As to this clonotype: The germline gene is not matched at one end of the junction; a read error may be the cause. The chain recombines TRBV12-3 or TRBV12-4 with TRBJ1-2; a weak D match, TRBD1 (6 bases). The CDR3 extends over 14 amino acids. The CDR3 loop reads CASSFLGHLYGYTF. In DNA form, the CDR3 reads TGTGCCAGCAGCTTCCTGGGACACCTCTATGGTTACACCTTC.

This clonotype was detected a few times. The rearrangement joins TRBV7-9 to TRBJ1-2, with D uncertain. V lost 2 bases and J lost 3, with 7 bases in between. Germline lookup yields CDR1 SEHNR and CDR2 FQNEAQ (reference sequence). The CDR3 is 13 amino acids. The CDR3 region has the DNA TGTGCCAGCAGCTTAAATAGTGACTATGGCTACACCTTC. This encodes CASSLNSDYGYTF.

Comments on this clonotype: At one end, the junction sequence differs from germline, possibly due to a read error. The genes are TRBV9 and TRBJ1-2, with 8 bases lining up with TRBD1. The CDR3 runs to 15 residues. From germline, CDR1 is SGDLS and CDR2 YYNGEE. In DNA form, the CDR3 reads TGTACCAGCAGCCAGACAGGGGTCGGCGACTATGGCTACACCTTC. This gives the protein CTSSQTGVGDYGYTF.

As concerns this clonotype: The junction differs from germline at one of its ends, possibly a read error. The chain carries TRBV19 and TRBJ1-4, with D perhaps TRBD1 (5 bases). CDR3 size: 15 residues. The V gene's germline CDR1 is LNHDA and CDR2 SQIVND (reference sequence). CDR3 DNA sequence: TGTGCCAGTAGTGTGGGACGGCCAACTAGTGAAAAACTGTTTTTT. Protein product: CASSVGRPTSEKLFF.

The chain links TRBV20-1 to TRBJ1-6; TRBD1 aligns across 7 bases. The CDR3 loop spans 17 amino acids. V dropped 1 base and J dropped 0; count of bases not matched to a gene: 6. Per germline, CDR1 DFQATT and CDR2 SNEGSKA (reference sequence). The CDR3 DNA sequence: TGCAGTGCTAGAGCGACAGGGACCAGCTCCTATAATTCACCCCTCCACTTT. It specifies CSARATGTSSYNSPLHF.

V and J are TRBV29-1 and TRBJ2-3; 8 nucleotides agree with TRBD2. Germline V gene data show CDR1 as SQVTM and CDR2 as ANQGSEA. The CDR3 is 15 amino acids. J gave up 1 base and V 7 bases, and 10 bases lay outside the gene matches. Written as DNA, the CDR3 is TGCAGCGCCAAGACGTACGGGGGGGGCACAGATACGCAGTATTTT. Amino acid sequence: CSAKTYGGGTDTQYF.

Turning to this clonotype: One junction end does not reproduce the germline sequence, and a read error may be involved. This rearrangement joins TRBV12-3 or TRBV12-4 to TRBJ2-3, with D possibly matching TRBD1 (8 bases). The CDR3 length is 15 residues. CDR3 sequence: CASSQQGEGTDTEYF. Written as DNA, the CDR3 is TGTGCCAGCAGCCAACAGGGGGAGGGCACAGATACGGAGTATTTT.

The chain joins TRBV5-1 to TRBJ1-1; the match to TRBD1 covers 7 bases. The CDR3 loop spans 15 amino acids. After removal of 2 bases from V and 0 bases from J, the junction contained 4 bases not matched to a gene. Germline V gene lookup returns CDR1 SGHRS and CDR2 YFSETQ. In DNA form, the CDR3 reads TGCGCCAGCAGCTTACACGGGACAGTGAACACTGAAGCTTTCTTT. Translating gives CASSLHGTVNTEAFF.